A selection of T cell receptor beta chains follows, all from one sample in a study of blood T cell repertoires in COVID-19. TCRdb's copy holds only in-frame clones and misses some; the assay was immunoSEQ multiplex PCR. The sample contains fewer than 250,000 clones, 75% to 90% of which appear only once. The sequenced sample consisted of peripheral blood. The receptors were sampled from a man aged 60 to 75 with acute or convalescent COVID-19. Both conserved end residues are part of each CDR3. D genes are given only for firm matches. The size field is filled for only some rows; it gives once, few, many or a size class.

J gene,V gene,clone size,D gene,CDR3 DNA,CDR3 protein
TRBJ1-2,TRBV29-1,NA,NA,TGCAGCGTCGATTTCCGCCGGGAGCCTTATGGCTACACCTTC,CSVDFRREPYGYTF
TRBJ1-3,TRBV4-3,NA,TRBD1,TGCGCCAGCAGCCAAGCACAGGGGGCTTCTGGAAACACCATATATTTT,CASSQAQGASGNTIYF
TRBJ2-7,TRBV2,NA,TRBD2,TGTGCCAGCAGTTCGATGACTAGCGGGGGGGCGTTAGAGCAGTACTTC,CASSSMTSGGALEQYF
TRBJ2-3,TRBV28,NA,TRBD1,TGTGCCAGCAGTTTACCAGGGGGCGGCACAGATACGCAGTATTTT,CASSLPGGGTDTQYF
TRBJ1-3,TRBV30,NA,NA,TGTGCCTGGTCAGGGGCTGGAAACACCATATATTTT,CAWSGAGNTIYF
TRBJ1-5,TRBV19,NA,TRBD1,TGTGCCAGTAGTTGGGACAGGTATCAGCCCCAGCATTTT,CASSWDRYQPQHF
TRBJ1-2,TRBV6-5,NA,NA,TGTGCCAGCAGCCCAGGGTTTTATAACTATGGCTACACCTTC,CASSPGFYNYGYTF
TRBJ2-2,TRBV11-2,NA,NA,TGTGCCAGCAGCTTAGGCGGGTCTCGTACCGGGGAGCTGTTTTTT,CASSLGGSRTGELFF
TRBJ1-2,TRBV4-1,NA,NA,TGCGCCAGCAGCCAAGGCGATCGGTATAACTATGGCTACACCTTC,CASSQGDRYNYGYTF
TRBJ1-1,TRBV3-1/TRBV3-2,NA,TRBD1,TGTGCCAGCAGTATCGGGACAGAGAAAGCTTTCTTT,CASSIGTEKAFF
TRBJ1-1,TRBV28,NA,TRBD1,TGTGCCAGCAGTGGCAGGGGGCGTGGGAGCACTGAAGCTTTCTTT,CASSGRGRGSTEAFF
TRBJ2-3,TRBV5-1,NA,TRBD1,TGCGCCAGCAGCTTCGGACAGGGGGTAACAGATACGCAGTATTTT,CASSFGQGVTDTQYF
TRBJ1-2,TRBV4-3,NA,NA,TGCGCCAGCAGCCAAAGTCCGTCGGGAAACTATGGCTACACCTTC,CASSQSPSGNYGYTF
TRBJ2-1,TRBV7-9,NA,TRBD1,TGTGCCAGCAGCTTAGGTGTTGGGACAGCAAACAATGAGCAGTTCTTC,CASSLGVGTANNEQFF
TRBJ2-7,TRBV6-2/TRBV6-3,NA,NA,TGTGCCAGCAGTTACCCTTCAAGCGGAATCGGCTCCTACGAGCAGTACTTC,CASSYPSSGIGSYEQYF
TRBJ2-3,TRBV12-5,NA,TRBD2,TGTGCTAGTGGTAGGAGCGGGGGCGGGGATACGCAGTATTTT,CASGRSGGGDTQYF
TRBJ2-1,TRBV4-1,NA,NA,TGCGCCAGCAGCCAAGTATATGGCGGGGAGTACAATGAGCAGTTCTTC,CASSQVYGGEYNEQFF
TRBJ2-6,TRBV7-7,NA,NA,TGTGCTAGCAGCTTAAGGCAGGTCTATTCTGGGGCCAACGTCCTGACTTTC,CASSLRQVYSGANVLTF
TRBJ1-5,TRBV3-1/TRBV3-2,once,NA,TGTGCCAGCAGCCCCGGCCAGGGCCTCCAGCCCCAGCATTTT,CASSPGQGLQPQHF
TRBJ1-5,TRBV2,NA,NA,TGTGCCAGCAGACAGGGTCCGAATCAGCCCCAGCATTTT,CASRQGPNQPQHF
TRBJ1-5,TRBV3-1/TRBV3-2,NA,TRBD1,TGTGCCAGCAGCCAAGGACAGGGGAGCGGACAGCCCCAGCATTTT,CASSQGQGSGQPQHF
TRBJ2-3,TRBV7-9,NA,NA,TGTGCCAGCAGCCCCACCCCCTACAGGGTACGCACAGATACGCAGTATTTT,CASSPTPYRVRTDTQYF
TRBJ2-1,TRBV2,NA,NA,TGTGCCAGCAGTAGGACTGGCCTTGAAGAGCAGTTCTTC,CASSRTGLEEQFF
TRBJ1-2,TRBV6-5,NA,TRBD1,TGTGCCAGCAGCCAACAGGGGCTCTATGGCTACACCTTC,CASSQQGLYGYTF
TRBJ1-1,TRBV5-1,many,TRBD1,TGCGCCAGCAGCTTGCGGGACAGGGCGGGGGTGAACACTGAAGCTTTCTTT,CASSLRDRAGVNTEAFF
TRBJ2-1,TRBV7-9,many,NA,TGTGCAGGGTGGCGGGAAAACTACAATGAGCAGTTCTTC,CAGWRENYNEQFF
TRBJ1-2,TRBV5-5,NA,TRBD1,TGTGCCAGCAGCGTCCAAGACAGGGTTCTCTATGGCTACACCTTC,CASSVQDRVLYGYTF
TRBJ1-5,TRBV6-5,NA,TRBD1,TGTGCCAGCAGCCGGACAGGGGCCTATCAGCCCCAGCATTTT,CASSRTGAYQPQHF
TRBJ2-3,TRBV5-1,NA,TRBD2,TGCGCCAGCAGCTCGGGTAGCGGGGGCAGGGATACGCAGTATTTT,CASSSGSGGRDTQYF
TRBJ2-3,TRBV24-1,NA,TRBD1,TGTGCCACCAGTGATTTCCAAGGACAGGGGACAGATACGCAGTATTTT,CATSDFQGQGTDTQYF
TRBJ2-1,TRBV24-1,NA,TRBD2,TGTGCCACCAGTGAGACTAGCGGATACAATGAGCAGTTCTTC,CATSETSGYNEQFF
TRBJ1-2,TRBV19,NA,NA,TGTGCCAGTAGGGACGGAGGACGGCCGATCTATGGCTACACCTTC,CASRDGGRPIYGYTF
TRBJ2-1,TRBV7-2,NA,TRBD2,TGTGCCAGCAGCCTAGACGTCAGGACTAGCAATGAGCAGTTCTTC,CASSLDVRTSNEQFF
TRBJ2-1,TRBV11-3,NA,NA,TGTGCCAGCAGCTCCCTAGGAGGCAACTACAATGAGCAGTTCTTC,CASSSLGGNYNEQFF
TRBJ2-5,TRBV24-1,NA,TRBD2,TGTGCCACCAGTGATTATAAGGCGGGAGTAGCGGAGACCCAGTACTTC,CATSDYKAGVAETQYF
TRBJ2-1,TRBV4-2,NA,TRBD2,TGTGCCAGCAGCCAAGATATGATGGGGGGGAGTGGGTATGAGCAGTTCTTC,CASSQDMMGGSGYEQFF